Shown below are 4 T cell receptor beta chains from a single sample sequenced in a study of T-cell memory formation after mild COVID-19. Each CDR3 protein is one row after TCRdb ran MiXCR on the 5' RACE reads. This table has 400,000 or so distinct CDR3 sequences, 20% appearing once. Sequenced material: PBMCs or a T cell subset sorted from them (not recorded which). The receptor source for this set is an adult woman who had mild COVID-19 (a few samples of this study predate the infection). Cell type and time point are not known.

This clonotype was recorded a few times. The CDR3 coding sequence is TGTGCCAGCAGCTTAGAAGGAGGGTTACTGTCACCCCTCCACTTT. Its translation: CASSLEGGLLSPLHF. The V call is TRBV7-9, the J call TRBJ1-6, with D unresolved. V dropped 1 base and J dropped 10 bases, with 14 bases sitting between them. The length of the CDR3 is 15 residues. The germline V gene encodes CDR1 SEHNR and CDR2 FQNEAQ (reference sequence). Looking up the rest from reference TRBV7-9 and TRBJ1-6 gives the full variable domain: DTGVSQNPRHKITKRGQNVTFRCDPISEHNRLYWYRQTLGQGPEFLTYFQNEAQLEKSRLLSDRFSAERPKGSFSTLEIQRTEQGDSAMYLCASSLEGGLLSPLHFGNGTRLTVT.

To note about this clonotype: A much more abundant neighbour one base away suggests this may be a read error. This rearrangement joins TRBV7-6 to TRBJ1-1, with TRBD1 matching 7 bases. J lost 1 base, V lost 5 bases, and 4 bases had no gene match. This CDR3 is 14 amino acids long. The germline V gene encodes CDR1 SGHVS and CDR2 FNYEAQ. The CDR3, as DNA: TGTGCCAGCAGCGCGGGACAGCCGAACACTGAAGCTTTCTTT. Residues: CASSAGQPNTEAFF.

In this sample, this clonotype turned up a few times. This chain joins TRBV4-1 and TRBJ1-1, with 7 bases matching TRBD1. V gave up 3 bases and J gave up 1 base; unmatched junction bases: 5. The germline V gene encodes CDR1 MGHRA and CDR2 YSYEKL. The CDR3 extends over 15 amino acids. CDR3 coding DNA: TGCGCCAGCAGCCAGGAACAGGGGCCGAACACTGAAGCTTTCTTT. This encodes CASSQEQGPNTEAFF.

The V and J genes are TRBV30 and TRBJ1-6, with D unresolved. Germline loops: CDR1 GTSNPN, CDR2 SVGIG (reference sequence). This CDR3 is 16 amino acids long. Trimming cost V 3 bases and J 11 bases, with 23 bases left between them. CDR3 nucleotides: TGTGCCTGGAGCCCTAATACGGGATTTTTTAGTGCACCCCTCCACTTT. This sequence encodes CAWSPNTGFFSAPLHF.